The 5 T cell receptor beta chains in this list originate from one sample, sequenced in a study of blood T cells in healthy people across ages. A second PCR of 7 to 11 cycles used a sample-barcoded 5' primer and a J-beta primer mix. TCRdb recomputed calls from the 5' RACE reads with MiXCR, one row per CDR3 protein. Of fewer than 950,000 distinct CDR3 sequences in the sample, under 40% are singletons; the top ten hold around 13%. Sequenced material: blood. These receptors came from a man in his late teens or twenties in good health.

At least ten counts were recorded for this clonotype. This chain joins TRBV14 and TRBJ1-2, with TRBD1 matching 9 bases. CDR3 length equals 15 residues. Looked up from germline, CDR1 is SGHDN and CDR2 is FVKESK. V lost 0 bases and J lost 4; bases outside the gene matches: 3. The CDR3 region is CASSQDQTGGYGYTF. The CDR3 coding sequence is TGTGCCAGCAGCCAAGATCAGACAGGGGGCTATGGCTACACCTTC. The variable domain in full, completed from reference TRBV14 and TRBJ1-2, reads EAGVTQFPSHSVIEKGQTVTLRCDPISGHDNLYWYRRVMGKEIKFLLHFVKESKQDESGMPNNRFLAERTGGTYSTLKVQPAELEDSGVYFCASSQDQTGGYGYTFGSGTRLTVV.

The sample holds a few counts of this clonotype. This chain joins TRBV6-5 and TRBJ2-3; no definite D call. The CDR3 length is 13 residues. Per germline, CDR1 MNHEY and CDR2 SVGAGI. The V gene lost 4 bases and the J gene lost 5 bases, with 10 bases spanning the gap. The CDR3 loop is CASSSAAQDTQYF. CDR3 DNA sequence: TGTGCCAGCAGTTCCGCGGCCCAAGATACGCAGTATTTT.

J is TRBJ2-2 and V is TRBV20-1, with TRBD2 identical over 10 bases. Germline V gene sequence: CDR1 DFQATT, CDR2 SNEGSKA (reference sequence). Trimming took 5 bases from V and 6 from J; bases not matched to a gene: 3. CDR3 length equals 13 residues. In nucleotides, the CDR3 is TGCAGTGCTCCTACTAGCGGGGCCGGGGAGCTGTTTTTT. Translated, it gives CSAPTSGAGELFF.

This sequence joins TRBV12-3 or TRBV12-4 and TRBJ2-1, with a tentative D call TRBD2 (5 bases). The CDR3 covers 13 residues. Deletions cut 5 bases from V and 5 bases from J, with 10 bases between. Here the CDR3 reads CASSLGVDNEQFF. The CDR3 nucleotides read TGTGCCAGCAGTCTCGGGGTTGACAATGAGCAGTTCTTC.

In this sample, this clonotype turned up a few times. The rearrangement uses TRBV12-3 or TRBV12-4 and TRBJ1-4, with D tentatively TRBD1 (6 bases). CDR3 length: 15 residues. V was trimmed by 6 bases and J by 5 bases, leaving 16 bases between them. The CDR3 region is CASSPRDISNEKLFF. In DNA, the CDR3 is TGTGCCAGCAGCCCCCGGGACATAAGCAATGAAAAACTGTTTTTT.